What follows are 27 T cell receptor beta chains derived from one specimen sequenced in a study of vaccination effects on CD4 cells after COVID-19. No antigens are known for them. Generated by immunoSEQ multiplex PCR, the TCRdb table keeps only in-frame clones and is missing some. Of about 73,000 clones listed, under 85% are singletons. CD4+ T cells specific for antigen were expanded with viral peptide pools by the ViraFEST assay before sequencing. Researchers isolated CD4+ T cells once ten to eleven days of culture had elapsed. Testing of the vaccine recipients showed negative nucleocapsid antibodies and no prior SARS-CoV-2 infection. The material sequenced was CD4+ T cells from PBMCs cultured with HCoV-NL63 spike peptides, taken before COVID-19 vaccination. The receptors were sampled from a human donor who received a COVID-19 vaccine.

V and J are TRBV2 and TRBJ2-6; D remains unclear. The germline V and J ends were trimmed by 6 bases and 1 base, with 13 bases remaining between them. Germline V CDR1 and CDR2: SNHLY, FYNNEI. There are 16 residues in the CDR3. The CDR3 sequence is CASSPFGPSGANVLTF. The CDR3 DNA reads as TGTGCCAGCAGCCCTTTCGGACCATCTGGGGCCAACGTCCTGACTTTC. The entire variable domain, with the rest obtained from reference TRBV2 and TRBJ2-6, is as follows: EPEVTQTPSHQVTQMGQEVILRCVPISNHLYFYWYRQILGQKVEFLVSFYNNEISEKSEIFDDQFSVERPDGSNFTLKIRSTKLEDSAMYFCASSPFGPSGANVLTFGAGSRLTVL.

The V call is TRBV6-6, the J call TRBJ1-2, with 9 bases aligning to TRBD1. Germline trimming cut 8 bases from V and 6 bases from J; bases unmatched to any gene: 4. CDR3 length: 12 residues. In germline, CDR1 is MNHNY, CDR2 SVGAGI (reference sequence). The CDR3 here is CASERDRDGYTF. The CDR3 DNA sequence: TGTGCCAGCGAGAGGGACAGGGATGGCTACACCTTC.

CDR3 region: CASRTDRRDNYGYTF. DNA of the CDR3: TGTGCCAGTAGAACGGACAGGAGGGATAACTATGGCTACACCTTC. The chain recombines TRBV19 with TRBJ1-2; TRBD1 matches at 7 bases. J gave up 1 base and V 6 bases, and 8 bases lay outside the gene matches. This CDR3 region has 15 residues. Germline CDR1 reads LNHDA; CDR2 reads SQIVND (reference sequence). The variable domain in full, completed from reference TRBV19 and TRBJ1-2, reads DGGITQSPKYLFRKEGQNVTLSCEQNLNHDAMYWYRQDPGQGLRLIYYSQIVNDFQKGDIAEGYSVSREKKESFPLTVTSAQKNPTAFYLCASRTDRRDNYGYTFGSGTRLTVV.

The chain links TRBV10-1 to TRBJ2-3; the D gene is possibly TRBD1 (6 bases). CDR3 length equals 15 residues. The germline V gene encodes CDR1 WNHNN and CDR2 SYGVQD (reference sequence). Trimming stripped 3 bases from V and 2 bases from J, with 12 bases between. The CDR3 coding sequence is TGCGCCAGCAGTGATCAATTGGGGGCCACAGATACGCAGTATTTT. This translates into CASSDQLGATDTQYF.

The chain carries TRBV7-2 and TRBJ2-3, with 9 nucleotides matching TRBD1. The CDR3 has 16 residues. V lost 5 bases and J lost 0; bases outside the gene matches: 6. CDR1 is SGHTA, CDR2 FQGNSA, per germline. The CDR3 DNA sequence: TGTGCCAGCAGCGTATCCGGGACAGGGAGCACAGATACGCAGTATTTT. Encoded protein: CASSVSGTGSTDTQYF.

The chain combines TRBV15 with TRBJ2-2, with 9 nucleotides matching TRBD1. With V trimmed by 0 bases and J by 3 bases, 5 bases remained unmatched. The CDR3 contains 17 residues. CDR1 and CDR2 (germline): LNHNV, YYDKDF (reference sequence). The CDR3 DNA is TGTGCCACCAGCAGAGATCGAAGGACAGGGGACACCGGGGAGCTGTTTTTT. Translated, it gives CATSRDRRTGDTGELFF.

The CDR3 sequence is CASSLGLDQPQHF. DNA for the CDR3: TGTGCCAGCAGCCTAGGCCTGGATCAGCCCCAGCATTTT. The rearrangement uses TRBV12-3 or TRBV12-4 and TRBJ1-5; D unclear. Deletions cut 6 bases from V and 5 bases from J, with 11 bases between. CDR3 length: 13 amino acids.

Only a few counts were recorded for this clone. V is TRBV19 and J is TRBJ1-2; 8 nucleotides match TRBD1. J lost 8 bases, V lost 9 bases, and 11 bases had no gene match. The CDR3 loop spans 13 amino acids. Germline CDR1 is LNHDA and CDR2 is SQIVND (reference sequence). The CDR3 DNA is TGTGCCAGCTGGGACAGGCTGCCTCGGGGCTACACCTTC. Translated, it gives CASWDRLPRGYTF.

The chain recombines TRBV5-5 with TRBJ1-2, with TRBD1 matching over 7 bases. CDR1 and CDR2 (germline): SGHKS, YYEKEE (reference sequence). The CDR3 has 14 residues. V was clipped by 4 bases and J by 7 bases; unmatched bases: 10. In DNA, the CDR3 is TGTGCCAGCAGCCCTGAGACAGGGATGGGTGGCTACACCTTC. Translating it yields CASSPETGMGGYTF.

The chain carries TRBV19 and TRBJ2-1, with D possibly being TRBD1 (6 bases). V lost 5 bases, J lost 9 bases, and 14 bases lay in between. The germline gives CDR1 LNHDA, CDR2 SQIVND (reference sequence). The CDR3 spans 13 residues. The CDR3 nucleotides are TGTGCCAGTAGTTACAGGGCAGTCGGTGAGCAGTTCTTC. Its translation is CASSYRAVGEQFF.

The chain is built from TRBV2 and TRBJ1-6; unclear D gene. CDR1 and CDR2 from the germline V gene are SNHLY and FYNNEI. Trimming removed 7 bases at V and 2 bases at J, with 9 bases between. The length of the CDR3 is 14 residues. The CDR3 spells CASTNGPYNSPLHF. DNA for the CDR3: TGTGCCAGCACGAACGGGCCCTATAATTCACCCCTCCACTTT.

This sequence joins TRBV24-1 and TRBJ2-1; D uncertain. The germline V gene has CDR1 KGHDR and CDR2 SFDVKD. This CDR3 is 15 amino acids long. V was cut by 0 bases and J by 4 bases, with 9 bases left in between. CDR3 protein: CATSDLKLGYNEQFF. The CDR3 DNA is TGTGCCACCAGTGATTTGAAGCTGGGTTACAATGAGCAGTTCTTC.

The J gene is TRBJ2-7, the V gene TRBV5-6; D call uncertain. CDR1 and CDR2 from the germline V gene are SGHDT and YYEEEE. V was clipped by 0 bases and J by 5 bases, with 9 bases between them. This CDR3 is built from 13 residues. The CDR3: CASSLGQSHEQYV. In nucleotides, the CDR3 is TGTGCCAGCAGCTTGGGGCAGAGCCACGAGCAGTACGTC.

V is TRBV6-4 and J is TRBJ2-1; 7 bases line up with TRBD2. With 0 bases clipped from V and 15 bases from J, the junction kept 8 bases outside the gene matches. CDR1 MRHNA and CDR2 SNTAGT come from the germline V gene. This CDR3 contains 13 residues. The CDR3 here is CASSDSGLRGWFF. The CDR3 region has the DNA TGTGCCAGCAGTGACTCGGGACTACGGGGCTGGTTCTTC.

V and J are TRBV13 and TRBJ1-1; 7 bases line up with TRBD1. CDR3 size: 14 residues. Trimming at V came to 7 bases and at J to 5 bases, leaving 10 bases not matched to a gene. Germline V CDR1 and CDR2: PRHDT, FYEKMQ (reference sequence). DNA of the CDR3: TGTGCCAGCACCCACCGCAACAGGGGAACTGAAGCTTTCTTT. Encoded protein: CASTHRNRGTEAFF.

The V call is TRBV5-1, the J call TRBJ1-1; weak D call: TRBD1 (6 bases). There are 16 residues in the CDR3. Trimming pared 0 bases from V and 5 bases from J, leaving 17 bases between. Per germline, CDR1 SGHRS and CDR2 YFSETQ. The CDR3 protein is CASSLGPQGTETEAFF. In DNA form, the CDR3 reads TGCGCCAGCAGCTTGGGGCCCCAGGGGACCGAAACTGAAGCTTTCTTT.

The chain joins TRBV7-9 to TRBJ1-3; D is ambiguous. This CDR3 has 14 residues. Germline CDR1 is SEHNR and CDR2 is FQNEAQ (reference sequence). Trimming removed 3 bases from V and 0 bases from J, with 6 bases in between. As DNA, the CDR3 is TGTGCCAGCAGCTTGACTGACTCTGGAAACACCATATATTTT. This sequence encodes CASSLTDSGNTIYF.

CDR3 bases: TGTGCCAGCTCACTCGGGACAGGGGTAGCGGAGACCCAGTACTTC. This sequence encodes CASSLGTGVAETQYF. The chain combines TRBV18 with TRBJ2-5, with 10 bases matching TRBD1. The germline gives CDR1 KGHSH, CDR2 LQKENI. This CDR3 is 15 amino acids long. V trimming: 4 bases; J trimming: 5 bases; junction bases outside the gene matches: 7.

This chain links TRBV29-1 with TRBJ1-2, with D tentatively TRBD1 (5 bases). This CDR3 comprises 12 residues. The V gene lost 6 bases and the J gene lost 8 bases, with 16 bases spanning the gap. Germline CDR1 reads SQVTM; CDR2 reads ANQGSEA. The CDR3 DNA is TGCAGCGTATCGGGGGACTTCGGGGGCTACACCTTC. Protein: CSVSGDFGGYTF.

The V gene is TRBV2, the J gene TRBJ2-1; a possible D gene is TRBD2 (5 bases). Germline V gene lookup returns CDR1 SNHLY and CDR2 FYNNEI. The V gene lost 5 bases and the J gene lost 7 bases, with 12 bases spanning the gap. The CDR3 is 13 amino acids. Written as DNA, the CDR3 is TGTGCCAGCAGTCAGAGGGTAGGTAATGAGCAGTTCTTC. Its translation: CASSQRVGNEQFF.

CDR3 region: CASAPGTLNEKLFF. The CDR3 nucleotides read TGTGCCAGTGCCCCCGGGACACTTAATGAAAAACTGTTTTTT. The chain employs TRBV19 and TRBJ1-4; a possible D gene is TRBD1 (6 bases). Looked up from germline, CDR1 is LNHDA and CDR2 is SQIVND (reference sequence). The CDR3 sequence is 14 residues long. The V gene lost 8 bases and the J gene lost 4 bases, with 14 bases spanning the gap.

J is TRBJ2-7 and V is TRBV18; D ambiguous. Trimming removed 5 bases from V and 2 bases from J, with 10 bases in between. Germline V gene data show CDR1 as KGHSH and CDR2 as LQKENI. The CDR3 is 13 residues long. The CDR3 loop reads CASSLNRAYEQYV. Here the CDR3 DNA reads TGTGCCAGCTCATTAAACAGAGCCTACGAGCAGTACGTC.

The chain joins TRBV29-1 to TRBJ2-2, with D perhaps matching TRBD1 (6 bases). Per the germline V gene, CDR1 is SQVTM and CDR2 is ANQGSEA. CDR3 size: 13 residues. V was trimmed by 7 bases and J by 4 bases, leaving 13 bases between them. The CDR3 DNA reads as TGCAGCGGGGGACACCCGGGCACCGGGGAGCTGTTTTTT. Translated: CSGGHPGTGELFF.

The rearrangement joins TRBV28 to TRBJ1-2; 10 nucleotides match TRBD1. CDR1 MDHEN and CDR2 SYDVKM come from the germline V gene. The CDR3 consists of 15 residues. With 3 bases clipped from V and 7 bases from J, the junction kept 8 bases outside the gene matches. The DNA of the CDR3 is TGTGCCAGCAGTTTGGCGGGACAGGGGTTAACTGGCTACACCTTC. Residues: CASSLAGQGLTGYTF.

The chain links TRBV19 to TRBJ2-4; 16 bases map to TRBD2. CDR1 is LNHDA and CDR2 is SQIVND in the germline V gene (reference sequence). Trimming removed 4 bases from V and 1 base from J; junction bases left unmatched: 7. The CDR3 extends over 19 amino acids. The CDR3: CASSTRGTSGGAAKNIQYF. In nucleotides, the CDR3 is TGTGCCAGTAGTACCCGAGGGACTAGCGGGGGGGCCGCCAAAAACATTCAGTACTTC.

This chain uses TRBV7-2 with TRBJ1-2, with TRBD1 matching over 8 bases. The CDR3 extends over 11 amino acids. In germline, CDR1 is SGHTA, CDR2 FQGNSA. The V segment lost 8 bases and the J segment 5 bases; nucleotides outside the gene matches: 1. The CDR3 loop is CASHRGYGYTF. CDR3 nucleotides: TGTGCCAGCCACAGGGGGTATGGCTACACCTTC.

The chain uses TRBV6-5 and TRBJ1-2, with a weak D call TRBD1 (6 bases). CDR1 and CDR2 (germline): MNHEY, SVGAGI. V shed 6 bases and J shed 1 base, with 15 bases lying between them. The CDR3 is 15 amino acids. The CDR3, as DNA: TGTGCCAGCAGACAGGGTTCCTCTATTAACTATGGCTACACCTTC. The encoded protein is CASRQGSSINYGYTF.